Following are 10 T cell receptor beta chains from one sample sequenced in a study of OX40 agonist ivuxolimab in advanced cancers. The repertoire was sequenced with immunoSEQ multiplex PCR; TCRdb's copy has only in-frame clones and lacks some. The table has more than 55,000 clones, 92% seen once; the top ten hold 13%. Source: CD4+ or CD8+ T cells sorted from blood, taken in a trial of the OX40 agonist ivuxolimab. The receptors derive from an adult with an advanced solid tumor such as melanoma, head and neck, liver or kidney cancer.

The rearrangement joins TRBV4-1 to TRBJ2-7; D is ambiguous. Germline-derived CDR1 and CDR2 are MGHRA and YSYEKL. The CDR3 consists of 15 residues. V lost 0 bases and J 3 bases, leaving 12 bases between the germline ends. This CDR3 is CASSQDSRESYEQYF. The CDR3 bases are TGCGCCAGCAGCCAAGATAGTCGCGAAAGCTACGAGCAGTACTTC.

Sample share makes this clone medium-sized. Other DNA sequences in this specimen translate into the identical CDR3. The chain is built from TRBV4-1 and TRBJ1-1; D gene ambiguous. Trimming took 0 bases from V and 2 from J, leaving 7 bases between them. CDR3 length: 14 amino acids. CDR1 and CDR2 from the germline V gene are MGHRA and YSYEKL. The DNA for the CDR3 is TGCGCCAGCAGCCAAGAGAACGGCAACACTGAAGCTTTCTTT. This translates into CASSQENGNTEAFF.

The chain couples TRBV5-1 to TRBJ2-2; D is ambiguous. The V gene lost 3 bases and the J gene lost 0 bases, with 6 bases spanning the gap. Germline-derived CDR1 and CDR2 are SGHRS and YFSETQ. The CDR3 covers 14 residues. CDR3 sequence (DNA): TGCGCCAGCAGCTGGGCGGCGAACACCGGGGAGCTGTTTTTT. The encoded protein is CASSWAANTGELFF.

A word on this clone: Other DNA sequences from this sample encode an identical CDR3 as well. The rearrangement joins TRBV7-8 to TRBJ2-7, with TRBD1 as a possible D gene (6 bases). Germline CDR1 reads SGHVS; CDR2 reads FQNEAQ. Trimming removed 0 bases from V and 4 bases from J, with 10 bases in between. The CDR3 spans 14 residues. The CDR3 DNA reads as TGTGCCAGCAGCTTAGCGGGGGACATTTACGAGCAGTACTTC. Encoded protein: CASSLAGDIYEQYF.

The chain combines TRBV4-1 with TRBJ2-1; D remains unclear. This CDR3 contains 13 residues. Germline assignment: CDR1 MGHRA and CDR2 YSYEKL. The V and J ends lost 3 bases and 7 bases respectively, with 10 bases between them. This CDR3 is CASSQGMTNEQFF. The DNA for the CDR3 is TGCGCCAGCAGCCAGGGTATGACAAATGAGCAGTTCTTC.

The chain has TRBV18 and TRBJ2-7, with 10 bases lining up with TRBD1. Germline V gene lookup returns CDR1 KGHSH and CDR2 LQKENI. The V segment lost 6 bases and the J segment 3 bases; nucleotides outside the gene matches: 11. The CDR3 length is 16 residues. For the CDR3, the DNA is TGTGCCAGCTCCCCAGCCCTCCGGGACAGGGGCTACGAGCAGTACTTC. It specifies CASSPALRDRGYEQYF. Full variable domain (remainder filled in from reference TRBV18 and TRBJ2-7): NAGVMQNPRHLVRRRGQEARLRCSPMKGHSHVYWYRQLPEEGLKFMVYLQKENIIDESGMPKERFSAEFPKEGPSILRIQQVVRGDSAAYFCASSPALRDRGYEQYFGPGTRLTVT.

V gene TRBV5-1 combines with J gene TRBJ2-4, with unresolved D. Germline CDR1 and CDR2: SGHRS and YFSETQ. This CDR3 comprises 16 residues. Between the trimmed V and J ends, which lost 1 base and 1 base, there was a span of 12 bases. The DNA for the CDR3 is TGCGCCAGCAGCTTGCTGGAAGGGATGGCCAAAAACATTCAGTACTTC. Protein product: CASSLLEGMAKNIQYF.

Here the CDR3 DNA reads TGTGCCAGCTCCGGCAATCCGAACACCGGGGAGCTGTTTTTT. It encodes CASSGNPNTGELFF. V gene TRBV7-7 combines with J gene TRBJ2-2; D gene unclear. The CDR3 loop spans 14 amino acids. Germline CDR1 and CDR2: SSHAT and FNYEAQ (reference sequence). V gave up 8 bases and J gave up 0 bases, with 10 bases separating them.

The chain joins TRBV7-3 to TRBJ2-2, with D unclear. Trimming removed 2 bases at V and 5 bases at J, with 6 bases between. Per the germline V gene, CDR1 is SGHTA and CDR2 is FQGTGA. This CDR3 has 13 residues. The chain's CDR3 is CASSLAVTGELFF. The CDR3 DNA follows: TGTGCCAGCAGCTTAGCAGTTACCGGGGAGCTGTTTTTT.

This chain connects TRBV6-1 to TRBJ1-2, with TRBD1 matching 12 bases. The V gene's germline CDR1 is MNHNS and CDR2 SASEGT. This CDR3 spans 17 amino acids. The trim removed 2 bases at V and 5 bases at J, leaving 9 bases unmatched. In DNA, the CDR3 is TGTGCCAGCAGTGAATGGGGGACAGGGGGCATCTCTTATGGCTACACCTTC. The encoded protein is CASSEWGTGGISYGYTF.